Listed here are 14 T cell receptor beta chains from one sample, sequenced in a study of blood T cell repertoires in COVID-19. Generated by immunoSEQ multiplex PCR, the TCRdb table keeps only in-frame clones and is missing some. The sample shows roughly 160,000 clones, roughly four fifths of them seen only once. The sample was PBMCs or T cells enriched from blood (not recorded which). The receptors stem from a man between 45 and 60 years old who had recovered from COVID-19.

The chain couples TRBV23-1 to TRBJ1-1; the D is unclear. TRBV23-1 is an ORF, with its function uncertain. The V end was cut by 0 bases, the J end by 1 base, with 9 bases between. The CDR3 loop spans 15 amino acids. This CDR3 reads CASSQSVPENTEAFF. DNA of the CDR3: TGCGCCAGCAGTCAATCGGTGCCAGAGAACACTGAAGCTTTCTTT.

This CDR3 is CASSPGVGRMNTEAFF. CDR3 nucleotides: TGTGCCAGCTCACCAGGAGTTGGCCGGATGAACACTGAAGCTTTCTTT. The chain uses TRBV18 and TRBJ1-1, with D unclear. The CDR3 is 16 residues long. From germline, CDR1 is KGHSH and CDR2 LQKENI. V gave up 2 bases and J gave up 0 bases, with 13 bases separating them.

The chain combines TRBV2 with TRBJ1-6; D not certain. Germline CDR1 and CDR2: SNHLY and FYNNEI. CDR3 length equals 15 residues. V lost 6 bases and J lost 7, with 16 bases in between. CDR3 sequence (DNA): TGTGCCAGCAGATTTGGAGAGACTGGGAATTCACCCCTCCACTTT. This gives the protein CASRFGETGNSPLHF. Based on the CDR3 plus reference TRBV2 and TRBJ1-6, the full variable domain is EPEVTQTPSHQVTQMGQEVILRCVPISNHLYFYWYRQILGQKVEFLVSFYNNEISEKSEIFDDQFSVERPDGSNFTLKIRSTKLEDSAMYFCASRFGETGNSPLHFGNGTRLTVT.

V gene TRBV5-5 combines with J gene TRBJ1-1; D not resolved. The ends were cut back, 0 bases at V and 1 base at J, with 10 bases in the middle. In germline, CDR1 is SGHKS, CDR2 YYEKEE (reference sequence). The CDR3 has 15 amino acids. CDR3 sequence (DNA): TGTGCCAGCAGCTTGGCTGGACTGCCGAACACTGAAGCTTTCTTT. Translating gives CASSLAGLPNTEAFF. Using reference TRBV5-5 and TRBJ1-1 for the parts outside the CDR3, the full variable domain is DAGVTQSPTHLIKTRGQQVTLRCSPISGHKSVSWYQQVLGQGPQFIFQYYEKEERGRGNFPDRFSARQFPNYSSELNVNALLLGDSALYLCASSLAGLPNTEAFFGQGTRLTVV.

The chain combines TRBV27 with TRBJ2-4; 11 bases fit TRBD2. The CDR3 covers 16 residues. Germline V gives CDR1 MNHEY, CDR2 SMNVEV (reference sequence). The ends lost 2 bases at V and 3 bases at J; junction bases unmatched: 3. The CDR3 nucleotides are TGTGCCAGCAGTTTACCAGGGACTAGCGGCAAAAACATTCAGTACTTC. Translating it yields CASSLPGTSGKNIQYF.

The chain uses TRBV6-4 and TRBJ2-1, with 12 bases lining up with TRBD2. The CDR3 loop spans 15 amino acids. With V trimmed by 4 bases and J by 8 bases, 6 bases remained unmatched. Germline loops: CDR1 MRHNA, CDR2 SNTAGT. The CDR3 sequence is CASSASTSGGHEQFF. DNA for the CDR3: TGTGCCAGCAGTGCCTCGACTAGCGGGGGCCATGAGCAGTTCTTC.

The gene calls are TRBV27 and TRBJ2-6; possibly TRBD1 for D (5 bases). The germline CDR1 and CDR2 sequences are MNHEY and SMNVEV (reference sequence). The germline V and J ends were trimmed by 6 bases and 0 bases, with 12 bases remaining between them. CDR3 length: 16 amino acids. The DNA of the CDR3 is TGTGCCAGCAGACCCGACAGATACTCTGGGGCCAACGTCCTGACTTTC. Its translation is CASRPDRYSGANVLTF.

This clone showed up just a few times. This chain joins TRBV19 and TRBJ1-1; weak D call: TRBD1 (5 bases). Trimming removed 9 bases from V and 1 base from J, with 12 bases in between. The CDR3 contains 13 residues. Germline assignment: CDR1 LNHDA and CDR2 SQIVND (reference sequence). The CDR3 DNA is TGTGCCAGCAAGTCGGGGGGGAACACTGAAGCTTTCTTT. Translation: CASKSGGNTEAFF.

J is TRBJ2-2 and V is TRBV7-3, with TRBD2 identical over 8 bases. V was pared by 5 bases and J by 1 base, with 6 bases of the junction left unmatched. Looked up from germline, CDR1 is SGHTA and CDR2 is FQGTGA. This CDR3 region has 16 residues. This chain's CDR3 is CASSLYGTRNTGELFF. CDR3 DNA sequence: TGTGCCAGCAGCCTATACGGGACTAGGAACACCGGGGAGCTGTTTTTT. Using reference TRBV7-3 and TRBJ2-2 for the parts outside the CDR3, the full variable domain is GAGVSQTPSNKVTEKGKYVELRCDPISGHTALYWYRQSLGQGPEFLIYFQGTGAADDSGLPNDRFFAVRPEGSVSTLKIQRTERGDSAVYLCASSLYGTRNTGELFFGEGSRLTVL.

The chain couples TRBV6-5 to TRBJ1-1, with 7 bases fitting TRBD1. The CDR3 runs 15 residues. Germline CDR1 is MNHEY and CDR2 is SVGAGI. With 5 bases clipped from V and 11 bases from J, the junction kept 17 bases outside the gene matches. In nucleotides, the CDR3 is TGTGCCAGCAGTCCAATCACCACAGGGGCGGTGGAGGCTTTCTTT. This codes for CASSPITTGAVEAFF.

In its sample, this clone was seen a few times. The CDR3 reads CAISVGKMGGYTF. In DNA, the CDR3 is TGTGCCATCAGTGTTGGCAAGATGGGCGGCTACACCTTC. The J gene is TRBJ1-2, the V gene TRBV10-3, with D uncertain. The CDR3 contains 13 residues. Germline V gene data show CDR1 as ENHRY and CDR2 as SYGVKD. V shed 4 bases and J shed 8 bases, with 14 bases lying between them.

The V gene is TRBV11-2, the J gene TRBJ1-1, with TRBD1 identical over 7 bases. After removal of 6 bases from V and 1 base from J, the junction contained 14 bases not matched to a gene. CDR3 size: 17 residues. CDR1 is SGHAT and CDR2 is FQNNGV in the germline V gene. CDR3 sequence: CASRTDYWDRTNTEAFF. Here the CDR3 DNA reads TGTGCCAGCAGGACAGACTACTGGGACAGAACGAACACTGAAGCTTTCTTT.

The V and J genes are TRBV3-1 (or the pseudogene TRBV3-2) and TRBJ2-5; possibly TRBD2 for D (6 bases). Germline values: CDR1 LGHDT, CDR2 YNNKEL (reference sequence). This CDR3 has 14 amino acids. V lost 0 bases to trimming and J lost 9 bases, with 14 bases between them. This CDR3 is CASSQETAPGAQYF. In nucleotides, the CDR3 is TGTGCCAGCAGCCAAGAGACGGCCCCGGGGGCCCAGTACTTC.

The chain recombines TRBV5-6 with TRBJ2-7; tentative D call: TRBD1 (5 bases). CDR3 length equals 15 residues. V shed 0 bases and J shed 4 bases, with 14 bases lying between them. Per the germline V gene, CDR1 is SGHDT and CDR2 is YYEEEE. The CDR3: CASSLDRGATYEQYF. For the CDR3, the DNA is TGTGCCAGCAGCTTGGATAGGGGCGCGACTTACGAGCAGTACTTC. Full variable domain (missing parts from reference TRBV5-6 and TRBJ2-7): DAGVTQSPTHLIKTRGQQVTLRCSPKSGHDTVSWYQQALGQGPQFIFQYYEEEERQRGNFPDRFSGHQFPNYSSELNVNALLLGDSALYLCASSLDRGATYEQYFGPGTRLTVT.